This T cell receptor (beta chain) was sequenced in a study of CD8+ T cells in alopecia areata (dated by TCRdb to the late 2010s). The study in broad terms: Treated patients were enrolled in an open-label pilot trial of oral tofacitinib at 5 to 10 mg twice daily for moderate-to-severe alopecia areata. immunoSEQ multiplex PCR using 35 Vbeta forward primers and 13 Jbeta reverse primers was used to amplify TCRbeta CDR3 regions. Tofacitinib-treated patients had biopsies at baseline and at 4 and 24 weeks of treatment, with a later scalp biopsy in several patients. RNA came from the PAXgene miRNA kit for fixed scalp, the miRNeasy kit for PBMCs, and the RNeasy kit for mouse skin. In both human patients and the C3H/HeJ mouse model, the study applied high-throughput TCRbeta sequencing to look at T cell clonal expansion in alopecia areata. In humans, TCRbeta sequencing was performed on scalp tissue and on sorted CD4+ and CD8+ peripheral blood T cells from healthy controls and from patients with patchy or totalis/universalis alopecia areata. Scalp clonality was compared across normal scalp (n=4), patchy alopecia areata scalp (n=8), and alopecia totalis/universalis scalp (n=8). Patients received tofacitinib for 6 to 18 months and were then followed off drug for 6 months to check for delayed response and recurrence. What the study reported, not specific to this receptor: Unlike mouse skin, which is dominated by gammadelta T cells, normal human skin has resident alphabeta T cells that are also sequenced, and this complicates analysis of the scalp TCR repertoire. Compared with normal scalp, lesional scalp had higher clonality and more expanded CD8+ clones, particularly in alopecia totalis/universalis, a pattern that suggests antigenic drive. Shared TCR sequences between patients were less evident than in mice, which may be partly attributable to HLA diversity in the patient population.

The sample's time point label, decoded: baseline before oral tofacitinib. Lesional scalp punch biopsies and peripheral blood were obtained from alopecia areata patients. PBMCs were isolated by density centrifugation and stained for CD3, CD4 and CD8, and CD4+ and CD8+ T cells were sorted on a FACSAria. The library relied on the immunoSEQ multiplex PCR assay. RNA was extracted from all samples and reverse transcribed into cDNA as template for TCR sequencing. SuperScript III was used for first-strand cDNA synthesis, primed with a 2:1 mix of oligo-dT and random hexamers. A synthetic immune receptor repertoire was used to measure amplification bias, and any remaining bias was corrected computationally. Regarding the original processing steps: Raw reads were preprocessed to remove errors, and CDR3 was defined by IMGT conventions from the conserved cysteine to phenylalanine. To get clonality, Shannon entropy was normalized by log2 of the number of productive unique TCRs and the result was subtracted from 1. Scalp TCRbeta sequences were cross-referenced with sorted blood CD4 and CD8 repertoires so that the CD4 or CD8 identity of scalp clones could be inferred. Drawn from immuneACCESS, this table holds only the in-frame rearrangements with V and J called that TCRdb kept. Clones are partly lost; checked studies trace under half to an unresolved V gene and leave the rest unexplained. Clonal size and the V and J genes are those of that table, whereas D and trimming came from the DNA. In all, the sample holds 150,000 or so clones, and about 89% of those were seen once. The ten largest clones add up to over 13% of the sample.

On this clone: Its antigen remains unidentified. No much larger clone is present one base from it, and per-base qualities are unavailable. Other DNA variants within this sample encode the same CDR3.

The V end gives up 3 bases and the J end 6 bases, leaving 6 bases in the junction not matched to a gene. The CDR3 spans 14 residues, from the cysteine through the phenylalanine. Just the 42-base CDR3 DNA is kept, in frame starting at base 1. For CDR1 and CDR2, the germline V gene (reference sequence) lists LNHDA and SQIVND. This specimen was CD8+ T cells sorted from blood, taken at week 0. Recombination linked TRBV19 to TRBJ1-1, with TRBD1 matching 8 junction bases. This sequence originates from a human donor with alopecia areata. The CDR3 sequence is CASSIEGRGPEAFF. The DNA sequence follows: TGTGCCAGTAGTATCGAGGGCAGGGGGCCTGAAGCTTTCTTT.